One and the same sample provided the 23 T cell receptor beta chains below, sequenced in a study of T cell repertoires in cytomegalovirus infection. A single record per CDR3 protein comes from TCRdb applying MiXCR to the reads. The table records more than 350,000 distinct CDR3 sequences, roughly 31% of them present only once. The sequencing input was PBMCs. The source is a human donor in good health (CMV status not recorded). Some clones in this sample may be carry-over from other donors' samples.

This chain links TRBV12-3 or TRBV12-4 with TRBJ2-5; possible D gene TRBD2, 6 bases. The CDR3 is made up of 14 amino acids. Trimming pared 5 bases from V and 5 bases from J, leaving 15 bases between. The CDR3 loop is CASSRRGSGETQYF. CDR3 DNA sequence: TGTGCCAGCAGTCGCCGGGGGTCGGGGGAGACCCAGTACTTC.

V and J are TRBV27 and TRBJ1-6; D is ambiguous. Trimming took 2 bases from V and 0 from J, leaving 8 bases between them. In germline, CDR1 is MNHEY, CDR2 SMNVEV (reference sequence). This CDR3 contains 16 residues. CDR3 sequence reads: CASSLEVSSYNSPLHF. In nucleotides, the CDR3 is TGTGCCAGCAGTTTAGAAGTGAGCTCCTATAATTCACCCCTCCACTTT.

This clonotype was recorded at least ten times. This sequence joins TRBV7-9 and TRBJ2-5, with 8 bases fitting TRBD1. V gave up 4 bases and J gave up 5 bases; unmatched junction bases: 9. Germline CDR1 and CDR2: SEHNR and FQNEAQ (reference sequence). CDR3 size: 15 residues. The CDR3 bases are TGTGCCAGCAGCTATACAGGGGGTGCCGGTGAGACCCAGTACTTC. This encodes CASSYTGGAGETQYF.

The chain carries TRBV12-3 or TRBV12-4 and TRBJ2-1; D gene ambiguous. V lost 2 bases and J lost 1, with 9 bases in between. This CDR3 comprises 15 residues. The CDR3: CASSLLGTSYNEQFF. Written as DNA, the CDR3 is TGTGCCAGCAGTTTATTAGGTACTTCCTACAATGAGCAGTTCTTC.

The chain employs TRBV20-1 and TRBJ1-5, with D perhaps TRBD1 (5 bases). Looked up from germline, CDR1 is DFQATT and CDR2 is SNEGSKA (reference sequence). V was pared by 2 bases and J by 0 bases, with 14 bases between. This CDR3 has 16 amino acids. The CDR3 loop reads CSARTQTDLSNQPQHF. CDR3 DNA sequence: TGCAGTGCTAGAACCCAGACAGATCTTAGCAATCAGCCCCAGCATTTT.

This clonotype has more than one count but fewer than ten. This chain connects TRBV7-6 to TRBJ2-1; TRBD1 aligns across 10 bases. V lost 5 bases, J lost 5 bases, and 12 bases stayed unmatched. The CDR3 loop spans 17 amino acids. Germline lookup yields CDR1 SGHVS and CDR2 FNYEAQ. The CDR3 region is CASSITPGQGTHNEQFF. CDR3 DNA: TGTGCCAGCAGCATAACCCCGGGACAGGGGACCCACAATGAGCAGTTCTTC.

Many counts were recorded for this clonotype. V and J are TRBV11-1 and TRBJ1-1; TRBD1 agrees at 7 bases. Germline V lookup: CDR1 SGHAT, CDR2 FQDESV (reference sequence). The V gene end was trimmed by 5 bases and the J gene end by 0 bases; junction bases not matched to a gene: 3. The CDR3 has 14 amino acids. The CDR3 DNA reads TGTGCCAGCAGCCCACAGGGGATGAACACTGAAGCTTTCTTT. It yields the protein CASSPQGMNTEAFF.

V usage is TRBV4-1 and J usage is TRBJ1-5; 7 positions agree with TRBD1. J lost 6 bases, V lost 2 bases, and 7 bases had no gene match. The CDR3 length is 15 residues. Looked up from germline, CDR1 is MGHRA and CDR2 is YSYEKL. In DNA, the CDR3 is TGCGCCAGCAGCCAACAGGGGGATTGGGGTCAGCCCCAGCATTTT. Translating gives CASSQQGDWGQPQHF.

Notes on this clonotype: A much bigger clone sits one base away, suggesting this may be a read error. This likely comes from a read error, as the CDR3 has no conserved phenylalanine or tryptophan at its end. CDR3 sequence: CASTIAGGLTNEQFL. For the CDR3, the DNA is TGTGCCAGCACTATAGCGGGGGGGTTAACCAATGAGCAGTTCTTA. The chain joins TRBV7-2 to TRBJ2-1, with 11 bases lining up with TRBD2. CDR1 is SGHTA and CDR2 is FQGNSA in the germline V gene. The CDR3 spans 15 residues. J gave up 6 bases and V 7 bases, and 8 bases lay outside the gene matches.

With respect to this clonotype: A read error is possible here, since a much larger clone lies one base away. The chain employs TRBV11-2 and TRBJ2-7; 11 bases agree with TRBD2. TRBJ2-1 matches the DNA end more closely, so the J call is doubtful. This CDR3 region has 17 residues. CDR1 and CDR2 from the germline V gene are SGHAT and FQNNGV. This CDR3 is CASSLDAYSGGAYEQFF. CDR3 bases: TGTGCCAGCAGCTTAGATGCATATAGCGGGGGGGCCTACGAGCAGTTCTTC.

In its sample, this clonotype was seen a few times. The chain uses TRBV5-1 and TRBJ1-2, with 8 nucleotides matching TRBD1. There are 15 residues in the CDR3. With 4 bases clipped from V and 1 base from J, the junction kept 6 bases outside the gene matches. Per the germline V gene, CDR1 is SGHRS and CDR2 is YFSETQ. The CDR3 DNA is TGCGCCAGCAGCCCAACGACAGGGGTTAACTATGGCTACACCTTC. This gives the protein CASSPTTGVNYGYTF.

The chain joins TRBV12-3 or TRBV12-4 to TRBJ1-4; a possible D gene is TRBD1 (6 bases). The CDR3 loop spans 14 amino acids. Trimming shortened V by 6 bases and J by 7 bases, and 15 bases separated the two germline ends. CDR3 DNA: TGTGCCAGCAGGCGGGGGGGGCTTAGTGAAAAACTGTTTTTT. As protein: CASRRGGLSEKLFF.

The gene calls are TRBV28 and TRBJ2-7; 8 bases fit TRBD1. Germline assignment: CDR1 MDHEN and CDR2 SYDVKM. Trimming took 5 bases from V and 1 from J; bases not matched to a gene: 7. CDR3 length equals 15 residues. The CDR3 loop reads CASSIGTGKSYEQYF. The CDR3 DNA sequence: TGTGCCAGCAGTATCGGGACAGGAAAATCCTACGAGCAGTACTTC.

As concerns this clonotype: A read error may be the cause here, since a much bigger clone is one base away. CDR3 sequence (DNA): TGTGCCATCAGCTTAAGGGCGGTACCTTACAATGAGCAGTTCTTC. As protein: CAISLRAVPYNEQFF. The J gene is TRBJ2-1, the V gene TRBV7-2, with unresolved D. CDR1 and CDR2 (germline): SGHTA, FQGNSA. The CDR3 length is 15 residues.

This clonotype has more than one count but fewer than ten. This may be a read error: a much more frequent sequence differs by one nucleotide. CDR3: CASSQGYTEAFF. The CDR3 nucleotides are TGTGCCAGCAGCCAGGGGTACACTGAAGCTTTCTTT. The V and J genes are TRBV6-5 and TRBJ1-1, with a weak D call TRBD1 (6 bases). CDR3 length: 12 residues. Trimming left V 6 bases short and J 3 bases short, with 8 bases between. In germline, CDR1 is MNHEY, CDR2 SVGAGI.

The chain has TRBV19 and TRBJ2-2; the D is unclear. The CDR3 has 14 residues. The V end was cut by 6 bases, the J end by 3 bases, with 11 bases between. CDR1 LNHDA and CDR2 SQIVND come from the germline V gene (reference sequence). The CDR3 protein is CASSPTSHTGELFF. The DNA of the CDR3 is TGTGCCAGTAGCCCGACGAGTCACACCGGGGAGCTGTTTTTT.

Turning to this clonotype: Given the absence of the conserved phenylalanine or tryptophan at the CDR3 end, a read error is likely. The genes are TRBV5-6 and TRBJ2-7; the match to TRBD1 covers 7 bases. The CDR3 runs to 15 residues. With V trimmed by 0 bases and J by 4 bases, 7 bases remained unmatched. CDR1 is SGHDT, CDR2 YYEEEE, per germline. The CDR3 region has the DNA TGTGCCAGCAGCTTGGTCCCGACAGGGAGATACGAGCAGTACTTA. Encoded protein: CASSLVPTGRYEQYL.

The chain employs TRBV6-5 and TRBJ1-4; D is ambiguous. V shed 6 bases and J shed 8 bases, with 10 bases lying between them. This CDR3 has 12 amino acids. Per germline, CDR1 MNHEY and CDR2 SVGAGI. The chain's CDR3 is CASSNTLEKLFF. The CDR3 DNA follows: TGTGCCAGCAGCAATACATTGGAAAAACTGTTTTTT.

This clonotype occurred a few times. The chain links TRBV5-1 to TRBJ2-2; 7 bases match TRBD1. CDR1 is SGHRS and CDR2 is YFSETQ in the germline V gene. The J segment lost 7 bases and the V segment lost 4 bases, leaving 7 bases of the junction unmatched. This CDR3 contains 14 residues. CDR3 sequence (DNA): TGCGCCAGCAGCCCCGACAGGGCCTACGGGGAGCTGTTTTTT. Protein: CASSPDRAYGELFF.

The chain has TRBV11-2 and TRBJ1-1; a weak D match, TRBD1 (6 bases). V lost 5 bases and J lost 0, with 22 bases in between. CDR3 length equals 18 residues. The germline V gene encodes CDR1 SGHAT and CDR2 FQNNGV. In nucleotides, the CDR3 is TGTGCCAGCAGCCCCCAATTCGGGGGGGCCGGGATGAACACTGAAGCTTTCTTT. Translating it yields CASSPQFGGAGMNTEAFF. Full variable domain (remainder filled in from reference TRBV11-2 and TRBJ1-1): EAGVAQSPRYKIIEKRQSVAFWCNPISGHATLYWYQQILGQGPKLLIQFQNNGVVDDSQLPKDRFSAERLKGVDSTLKIQPAKLEDSAVYLCASSPQFGGAGMNTEAFFGQGTRLTVV.

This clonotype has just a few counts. CDR3 nucleotide sequence: TGTGCCAGCAGCCAGGGGCTAGAGTCCTACGAGCAGTACTTC. As protein: CASSQGLESYEQYF. V usage is TRBV4-2 and J usage is TRBJ2-7; TRBD1 might be the D (5 bases). The CDR3 length is 14 residues. V shed 3 bases and J shed 1 base, with 10 bases lying between them. Germline-derived CDR1 and CDR2 are LGHNA and YNFKEQ.

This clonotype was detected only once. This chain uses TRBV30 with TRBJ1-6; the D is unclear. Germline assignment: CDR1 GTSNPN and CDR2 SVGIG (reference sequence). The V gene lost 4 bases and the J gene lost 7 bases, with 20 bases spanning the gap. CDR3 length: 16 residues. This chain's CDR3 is CAWKPSQGRRNSPLHF. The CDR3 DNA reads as TGTGCCTGGAAACCATCACAAGGAAGGCGGAATTCACCCCTCCACTTT.

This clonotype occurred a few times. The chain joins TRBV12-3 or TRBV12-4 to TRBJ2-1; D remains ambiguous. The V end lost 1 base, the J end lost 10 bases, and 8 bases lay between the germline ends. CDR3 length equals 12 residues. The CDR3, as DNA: TGTGCCAGCAGTTTAGATTTCGGGGAGCAGTTCTTC. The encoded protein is CASSLDFGEQFF.